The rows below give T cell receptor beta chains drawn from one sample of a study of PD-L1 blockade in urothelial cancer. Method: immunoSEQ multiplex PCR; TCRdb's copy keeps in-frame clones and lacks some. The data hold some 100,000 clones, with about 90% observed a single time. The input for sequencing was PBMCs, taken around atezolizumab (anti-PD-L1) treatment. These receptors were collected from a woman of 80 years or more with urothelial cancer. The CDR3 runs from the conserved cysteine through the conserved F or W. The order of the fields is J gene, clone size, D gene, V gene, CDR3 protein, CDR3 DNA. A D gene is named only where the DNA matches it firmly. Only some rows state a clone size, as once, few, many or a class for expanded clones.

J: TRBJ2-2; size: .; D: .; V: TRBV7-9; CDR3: CASSYLDLSTGELFF; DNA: TGTGCCAGCAGCTACCTAGACCTATCCACCGGGGAGCTGTTTTTT
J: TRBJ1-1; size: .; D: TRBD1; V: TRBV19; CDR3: CASSMRQGGTEAFF; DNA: TGTGCCAGTAGTATGCGACAGGGAGGCACTGAAGCTTTCTTT
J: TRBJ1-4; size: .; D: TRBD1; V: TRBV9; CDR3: CASAWGQGGEKLFF; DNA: TGTGCCAGCGCTTGGGGCCAGGGGGGTGAAAAACTGTTTTTT
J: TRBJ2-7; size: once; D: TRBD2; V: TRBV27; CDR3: CASSSIAGGNEQYF; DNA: TGTGCCAGCAGTTCCATAGCGGGAGGCAACGAGCAGTACTTC
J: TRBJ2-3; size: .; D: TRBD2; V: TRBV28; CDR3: CASSLDTSGRTQYF; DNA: TGTGCCAGCAGTTTGGATACTAGCGGGAGGACGCAGTATTTT
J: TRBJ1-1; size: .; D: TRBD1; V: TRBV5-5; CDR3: CASSLGGTGWNTEAFF; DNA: TGTGCCAGCAGCTTGGGGGGGACAGGGTGGAACACTGAAGCTTTCTTT
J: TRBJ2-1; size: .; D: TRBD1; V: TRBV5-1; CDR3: CASSQTGLTSPEQFF; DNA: TGCGCCAGCAGCCAGACAGGGCTTACTAGTCCTGAGCAGTTCTTC
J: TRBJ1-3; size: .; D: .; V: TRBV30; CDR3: CAWVLRGSGNTIYF; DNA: TGTGCCTGGGTACTAAGAGGCAGTGGAAACACCATATATTTT
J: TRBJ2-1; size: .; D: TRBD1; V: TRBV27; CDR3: CASRKRQGLGAEQFF; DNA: TGTGCCAGCAGAAAAAGACAGGGGCTTGGGGCTGAGCAGTTCTTC
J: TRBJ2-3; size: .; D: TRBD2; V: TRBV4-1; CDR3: CASSQESGLAFDTQYF; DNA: TGCGCCAGCAGCCAAGAGTCCGGACTAGCGTTTGATACGCAGTATTTT
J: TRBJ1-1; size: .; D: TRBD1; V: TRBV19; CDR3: CASSNRGVGTEAFF; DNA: TGTGCCAGTAGTAACAGGGGGGTCGGTACTGAAGCTTTCTTT
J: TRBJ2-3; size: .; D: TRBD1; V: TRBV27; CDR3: CASSITGTGKKYTDTQYF; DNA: TGTGCCAGCAGTATCACCGGGACAGGGAAGAAATACACAGATACGCAGTATTTT
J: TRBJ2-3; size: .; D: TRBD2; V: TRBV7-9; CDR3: CASSQTSGRPTDTQYF; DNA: TGTGCCAGCAGCCAGACTAGCGGGAGGCCCACAGATACGCAGTATTTT
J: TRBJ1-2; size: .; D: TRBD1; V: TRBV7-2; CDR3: CASSFRQGAGYTF; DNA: TGTGCCAGCAGCTTTCGACAGGGGGCTGGCTACACCTTC
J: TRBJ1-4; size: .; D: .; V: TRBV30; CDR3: CAWSQRGVLYEKLFF; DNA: TGTGCCTGGAGTCAACGGGGGGTCTTGTATGAAAAACTGTTTTTT
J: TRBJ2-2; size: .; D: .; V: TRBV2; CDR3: CASVPTGNTGELFF; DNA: TGTGCCAGCGTTCCGACAGGGAACACCGGGGAGCTGTTTTTT
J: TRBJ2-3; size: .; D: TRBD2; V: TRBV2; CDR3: CASSDGGLADTQYF; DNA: TGTGCCAGCAGTGACGGGGGACTAGCGGATACGCAGTATTTT
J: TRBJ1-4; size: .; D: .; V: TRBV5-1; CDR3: CASSRAGLNEKLFF; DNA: TGCGCCAGCAGCAGGGCAGGGCTTAATGAAAAACTGTTTTTT
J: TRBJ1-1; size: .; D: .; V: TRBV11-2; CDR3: CASSLDLGRAAFF; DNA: TGTGCCAGCAGCTTAGATCTGGGCAGGGCGGCTTTCTTT
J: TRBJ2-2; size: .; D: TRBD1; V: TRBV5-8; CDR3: CASSPETGRSTGELFF; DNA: TGTGCCAGCAGCCCCGAGACAGGGCGGAGCACCGGGGAGCTGTTTTTT
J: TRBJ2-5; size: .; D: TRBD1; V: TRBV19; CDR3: CASSDRVVGTQYF; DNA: TGTGCCAGTAGTGACAGGGTCGTGGGGACCCAGTACTTC
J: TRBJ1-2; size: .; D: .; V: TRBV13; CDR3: CASSLGVGGAGYTF; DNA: TGTGCCAGCAGCTTAGGTGTTGGGGGGGCCGGCTACACCTTC
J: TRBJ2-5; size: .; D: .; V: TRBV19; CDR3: CASSDGSLETQYF; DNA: TGTGCCAGTAGTGACGGGAGTTTAGAGACCCAGTACTTC
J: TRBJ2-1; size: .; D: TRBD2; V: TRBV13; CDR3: CASRLADNEQFF; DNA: TGTGCCAGCCGACTAGCGGACAATGAGCAGTTCTTC
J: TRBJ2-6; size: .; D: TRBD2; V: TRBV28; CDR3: CATGGVAGANVLTF; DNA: TGTGCCACGGGGGGAGTAGCTGGGGCCAACGTCCTGACTTTC
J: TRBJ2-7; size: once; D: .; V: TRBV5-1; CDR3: CASSLDTAYEQYF; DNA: TGCGCCAGCAGCTTAGACACCGCCTACGAGCAGTACTTC
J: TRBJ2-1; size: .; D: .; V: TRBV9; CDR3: CASSLLLASNEQFF; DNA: TGTGCCAGCAGCCTCCTTCTAGCGTCCAATGAGCAGTTCTTC
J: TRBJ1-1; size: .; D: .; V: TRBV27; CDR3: CASGRGRNTEAFF; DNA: TGTGCCAGCGGTAGGGGTAGGAACACTGAAGCTTTCTTT
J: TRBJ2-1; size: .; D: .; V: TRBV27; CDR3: CASSLSSSSYNEQFF; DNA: TGTGCCAGCAGTTTATCTAGTTCGTCTTACAATGAGCAGTTCTTC
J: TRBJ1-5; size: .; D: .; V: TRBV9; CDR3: CASSVEGGPQHF; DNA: TGTGCCAGCAGCGTAGAAGGGGGGCCCCAGCATTTT
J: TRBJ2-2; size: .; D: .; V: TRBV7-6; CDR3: CASSSSGLNTGELFF; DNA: TGTGCCAGCAGCTCCAGCGGGTTGAACACCGGGGAGCTGTTTTTT
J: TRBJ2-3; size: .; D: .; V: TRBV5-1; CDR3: CASYRTGADTQYF; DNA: TGCGCCAGCTACCGAACCGGGGCAGATACGCAGTATTTT
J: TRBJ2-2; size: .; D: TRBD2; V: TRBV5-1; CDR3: CASRISLAGVITGELFF; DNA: TGCGCCAGCAGAATATCTTTAGCGGGAGTGATAACCGGGGAGCTGTTTTTT
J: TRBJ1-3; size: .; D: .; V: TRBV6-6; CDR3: CASSSLTSSGNTIYF; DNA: TGTGCCAGCAGTTCCCTTACGAGCTCTGGAAACACCATATATTTT
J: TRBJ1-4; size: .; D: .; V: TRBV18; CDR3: CASSSDRATNEKLFF; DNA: TGTGCCAGCTCATCTGACAGAGCAACTAATGAAAAACTGTTTTTT
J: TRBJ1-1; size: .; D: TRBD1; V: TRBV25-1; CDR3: CASSARDRGSAFF; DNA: TGTGCCAGCAGTGCCCGGGACAGGGGGAGCGCTTTCTTT
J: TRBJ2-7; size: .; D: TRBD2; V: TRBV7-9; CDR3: CASSLGTSGSEQYF; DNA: TGTGCCAGCAGCTTGGGCACCAGCGGGAGCGAGCAGTACTTC
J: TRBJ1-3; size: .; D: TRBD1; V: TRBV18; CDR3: CASSLETGAHSGNTIYF; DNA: TGTGCCAGCTCACTCGAGACAGGGGCACACTCTGGAAACACCATATATTTT
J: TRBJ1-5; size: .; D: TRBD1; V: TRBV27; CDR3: CASSPQGEYSNQPQHF; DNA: TGTGCCAGCAGTCCACAGGGGGAGTATAGCAATCAGCCCCAGCATTTT
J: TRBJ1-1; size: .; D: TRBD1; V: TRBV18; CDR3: CASSTTLLGQGGTEAFF; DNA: TGTGCCAGCTCAACTACCTTACTCGGACAGGGGGGGACTGAAGCTTTCTTT
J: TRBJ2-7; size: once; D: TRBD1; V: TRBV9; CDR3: CASSVAGGRYEQYF; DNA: TGTGCCAGCAGCGTGGCAGGGGGCCGATACGAGCAGTACTTC
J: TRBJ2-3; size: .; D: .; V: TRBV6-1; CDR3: CASSPTGRGTDTQYF; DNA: TGTGCCAGCAGTCCAACAGGGAGAGGCACAGATACGCAGTATTTT
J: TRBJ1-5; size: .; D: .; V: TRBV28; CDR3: CASSLGMQGRPQHF; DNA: TGTGCCAGCAGTTTAGGCATGCAGGGTAGGCCCCAGCATTTT
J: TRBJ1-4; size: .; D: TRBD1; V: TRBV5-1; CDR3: CASSSGQGNEKLFF; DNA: TGCGCCAGCAGCTCGGGACAGGGTAATGAAAAACTGTTTTTT
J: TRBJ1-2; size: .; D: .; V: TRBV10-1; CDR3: CASSESTEANYGYTF; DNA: TGCGCCAGCAGTGAGTCAACCGAGGCTAACTATGGCTACACCTTC
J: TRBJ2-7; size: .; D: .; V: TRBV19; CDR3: CASSMGQSSYEQYF; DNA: TGTGCCAGTAGTATGGGGCAGTCATCCTACGAGCAGTACTTC
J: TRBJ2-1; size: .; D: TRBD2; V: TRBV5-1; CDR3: CASSLRLAGDNEQFF; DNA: TGCGCCAGCAGCCTTAGACTAGCGGGGGACAATGAGCAGTTCTTC
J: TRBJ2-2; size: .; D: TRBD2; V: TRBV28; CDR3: CASISGTSGTGELFF; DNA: TGTGCCAGCATTTCGGGGACTAGCGGGACCGGGGAGCTGTTTTTT
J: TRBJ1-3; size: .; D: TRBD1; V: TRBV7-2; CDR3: CASSYRQGYSGNTIYF; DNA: TGTGCCAGCAGCTACAGACAGGGTTACTCTGGAAACACCATATATTTT
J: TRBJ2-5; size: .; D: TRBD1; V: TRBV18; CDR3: CASSPSQGAGAETQYF; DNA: TGTGCCAGCTCACCATCACAGGGGGCGGGTGCAGAGACCCAGTACTTC
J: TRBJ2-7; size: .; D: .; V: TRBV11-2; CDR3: CASSSMVEQYF; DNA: TGTGCCAGCAGCTCTATGGTCGAGCAGTACTTC
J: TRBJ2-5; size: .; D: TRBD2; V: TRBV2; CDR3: CASLPTSGQETQYF; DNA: TGTGCCAGCCTGCCTACTAGCGGGCAAGAGACCCAGTACTTC
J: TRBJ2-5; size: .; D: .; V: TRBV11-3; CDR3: CASSSPGQETQYF; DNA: TGTGCCAGCAGCTCCCCGGGCCAAGAGACCCAGTACTTC
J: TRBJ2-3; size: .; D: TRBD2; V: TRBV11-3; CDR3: CASSLTSGSTDTQYF; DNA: TGTGCCAGCAGCTTGACTAGCGGGAGTACAGATACGCAGTATTTT
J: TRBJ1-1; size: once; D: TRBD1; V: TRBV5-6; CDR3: CASSFIQGASVRNTEAFF; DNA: TGTGCCAGCAGCTTCATCCAGGGGGCATCTGTAAGGAACACTGAAGCTTTCTTT
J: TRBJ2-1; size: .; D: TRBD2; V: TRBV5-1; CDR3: CASSPYGTSGTEQFF; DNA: TGCGCCAGCAGCCCCTACGGGACTAGCGGGACTGAGCAGTTCTTC
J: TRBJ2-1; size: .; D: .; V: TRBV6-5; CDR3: CASTATGEQFF; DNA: TGTGCCAGCACCGCGACGGGTGAGCAGTTCTTC
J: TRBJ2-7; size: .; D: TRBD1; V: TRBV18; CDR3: CASSSQLPGQGTEQYF; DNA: TGTGCCAGCTCATCTCAACTTCCGGGACAGGGAACCGAGCAGTACTTC
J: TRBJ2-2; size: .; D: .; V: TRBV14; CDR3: CASSQGTPGDTGELFF; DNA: TGTGCCAGCAGCCAAGGGACTCCCGGGGACACCGGGGAGCTGTTTTTT